The 16 T cell receptor beta chains in this list originate from one sample, sequenced in a study of human T cells and chemical hapten exposure. MiXCR, applied by TCRdb to the RACE reads, yields one record per CDR3 protein. The sample records about 110,000 distinct CDR3 sequences, roughly 10% being singletons. Sample time point: patch test 2, 6 weeks after DPC sensitization. The treatment here: therapeutic diphenylcyclopropenone sensitization with weekly scalp DPC. The specimen was whole blood, collected in connection with sensitization to the hapten diphenylcyclopropenone (DPC). These receptors all come from a woman aged 40-49 years with alopecia areata. Some clones in this sample may be carry-over from other donors' samples.

This clonotype has a count of ten or more. The chain combines TRBV29-1 with TRBJ2-1; D ambiguous. Germline V gives CDR1 SQVTM, CDR2 ANQGSEA. The V end was cut by 2 bases, the J end by 15 bases, with 20 bases between. The CDR3 loop spans 13 amino acids. The CDR3 DNA reads as TGCAGCGTTGAAAATAGTTGGGCCCGTGGCTTGTTCTTC. Amino acid sequence: CSVENSWARGLFF.

This clonotype appeared a few times. As the CDR3 is not closed by the conserved phenylalanine or tryptophan, this likely results from a read error. The chain carries TRBV29-1 and TRBJ2-1; D perhaps matches TRBD1 (6 bases). This CDR3 comprises 16 residues. Germline loops: CDR1 SQVTM, CDR2 ANQGSEA. V was clipped by 1 base and J by 0 bases, with 13 bases between them. The CDR3 DNA follows: TGCAGCGTTGAAGCGGGTGTAGGGGGCTCCTACAATGAGCAGTTCTTA. The encoded protein is CSVEAGVGGSYNEQFL.

This clonotype was seen repeatedly, ten times or more. The chain links TRBV27 to TRBJ1-2, with D possibly TRBD1 on 6 matching bases. The germline V and J ends were trimmed by 5 bases and 8 bases, with 18 bases remaining between them. Looked up from germline, CDR1 is MNHEY and CDR2 is SMNVEV (reference sequence). This CDR3 contains 14 residues. CDR3 bases: TGTGCCAGCAGTGGTTCGACAGGTGGCGGAGGCTACACCTTC. It encodes CASSGSTGGGGYTF.

There are many counts of this clonotype. The rearrangement links TRBV7-9 to TRBJ2-3, with D perhaps TRBD2 (6 bases). This CDR3 has 16 amino acids. Deletions cut 5 bases from V and 3 bases from J, with 18 bases between. Germline V gives CDR1 SEHNR, CDR2 FQNEAQ (reference sequence). The chain's CDR3 is CASSPRGGAETDTQYF. In DNA, the CDR3 is TGTGCCAGCAGCCCTAGAGGCGGGGCAGAGACAGATACGCAGTATTTT.

This chain uses TRBV6-2 or TRBV6-3 with TRBJ2-7; 7 nucleotides align to TRBD1. Germline values: CDR1 MNHEY, CDR2 SVGEGT. The V segment lost 0 bases and the J segment 3 bases; nucleotides outside the gene matches: 11. This CDR3 contains 17 residues. The CDR3 spells CASSYSIWTGRHYEQYF. CDR3 sequence (DNA): TGTGCCAGCAGTTACTCGATTTGGACAGGCCGGCACTACGAGCAGTACTTC.

This clonotype was picked up many times. The gene calls are TRBV5-1 and TRBJ2-7; TRBD1 matches 8 bases. The germline V gene has CDR1 SGHRS and CDR2 YFSETQ. J was trimmed by 6 bases and V by 4 bases; bases with no gene match: 3. The length of the CDR3 is 12 residues. CDR3 protein: CASSLGQGEQYF. The CDR3 coding sequence is TGCGCCAGCAGCCTTGGACAGGGCGAGCAGTACTTC.

This clonotype appeared a few times. The V gene is TRBV18, the J gene TRBJ1-1; D gene uncertain. Germline-derived CDR1 and CDR2 are KGHSH and LQKENI. CDR3 length equals 13 residues. V was shortened by 0 bases and J by 8 bases, with 10 bases between the two germline ends. CDR3 sequence: CASSPPFMGEAFF. The CDR3 DNA follows: TGTGCCAGCTCACCACCGTTTATGGGGGAAGCTTTCTTT.

This clonotype was recorded at least ten times. The chain links TRBV30 to TRBJ1-4; no clear D gene. CDR1 and CDR2 (germline): GTSNPN, SVGIG (reference sequence). This CDR3 contains 14 residues. Trimming stripped 3 bases from V and 4 bases from J, with 12 bases between. The CDR3 spells CAWSVGSINEKLFF. The CDR3 DNA reads as TGTGCCTGGAGCGTGGGATCGATTAATGAAAAACTGTTTTTT.

In its sample, this clonotype was seen many times. The rearrangement joins TRBV12-3 or TRBV12-4 to TRBJ2-3; 11 bases align to TRBD2. The CDR3 length is 16 residues. After removal of 3 bases from V and 6 bases from J, the junction contained 8 bases not matched to a gene. CDR3 amino acids: CASSLSASGGRDTQYF. The CDR3 region has the DNA TGTGCCAGCAGTTTGTCGGCTAGCGGGGGGAGGGATACGCAGTATTTT.

The rearrangement joins TRBV12-3 or TRBV12-4 to TRBJ2-1; a possible D gene is TRBD2 (5 bases). The CDR3 runs 13 residues. The V end was cut by 5 bases, the J end by 7 bases, with 12 bases between. The CDR3 sequence is CASSPDYWNEQFF. The CDR3 region has the DNA TGTGCCAGCAGTCCAGACTATTGGAATGAGCAGTTCTTC.

J is TRBJ2-1 and V is TRBV5-4; TRBD2 is a possible D gene (6 bases). Trimming left V 4 bases short and J 3 bases short, with 8 bases between. Germline V gene sequence: CDR1 SGHNT, CDR2 YYREEE (reference sequence). The CDR3 length is 13 residues. The CDR3 loop reads CASSLDYYNEQFF. The CDR3 region has the DNA TGTGCCAGCAGCCTGGACTACTACAATGAGCAGTTCTTC.

A few counts support this clonotype. The chain combines TRBV28 with TRBJ2-7; tentative D call: TRBD1 (6 bases). The CDR3 consists of 16 residues. Germline values: CDR1 MDHEN, CDR2 SYDVKM. Trimming took off 3 bases at V and 3 bases at J, with 18 bases between the two ends. CDR3 residues: CASSLSGQLSFYEQYF. The CDR3 DNA reads TGTGCCAGCAGTTTGTCTGGACAGCTGTCCTTCTACGAGCAGTACTTC.

The chain couples TRBV2 to TRBJ2-1; 7 positions match TRBD2. This CDR3 comprises 16 residues. V lost 0 bases, J lost 7 bases, and 9 bases stayed unmatched. Germline V CDR1 and CDR2: SNHLY, FYNNEI. CDR3 residues: CASSEAGPGRGNEQFF. The CDR3 DNA reads as TGTGCCAGCAGTGAAGCTGGTCCAGGGAGGGGTAATGAGCAGTTCTTC.

This clonotype has a handful of counts. The V gene is TRBV10-2, the J gene TRBJ1-1; a weak D match, TRBD1 (6 bases). The CDR3 has 15 residues. CDR1 WSHSY and CDR2 SAAADI come from the germline V gene. The V and J ends lost 6 bases and 1 base respectively, with 15 bases between them. CDR3: CASRILTGTNTEAFF. The DNA of the CDR3 is TGCGCCAGCAGAATTTTAACAGGGACGAACACTGAAGCTTTCTTT.

Ten or more counts support this clonotype. This sequence joins TRBV18 and TRBJ2-5, with D uncertain. Germline V gene sequence: CDR1 KGHSH, CDR2 LQKENI. The CDR3 length is 14 residues. The germline V and J ends were trimmed by 0 bases and 2 bases, with 7 bases remaining between them. The CDR3 nucleotides are TGTGCCAGCTCACCACCGGATCGGCAAGAGACCCAGTACTTC. This sequence encodes CASSPPDRQETQYF.

The chain has TRBV5-1 and TRBJ2-7; D is undetermined. V dropped 4 bases and J dropped 4 bases, with 15 bases sitting between them. Germline V gene data show CDR1 as SGHRS and CDR2 as YFSETQ. The CDR3 length is 14 residues. This CDR3 reads CASSVVDGVYEQYF. The DNA for the CDR3 is TGCGCCAGCAGCGTTGTTGACGGAGTATACGAGCAGTACTTC.